The clone carrying this TCR beta chain has a handful of counts. Its antigen remains unidentified. The data originate from a study of PD-1 blockade in classical Hodgkin lymphoma. Measured with immunoSEQ multiplex PCR; TCRdb has only the in-frame clones, and not every one. The sample records roughly 14,000 clones, roughly 77% being singletons. Study-wide results and caveats: Among the patients, those starting nivolumab under 1 year after ASCT were excluded.

Trimming shortened V by 4 bases and J by 8 bases, and 12 bases separated the two germline ends. Germline assignment: CDR1 SGHVS and CDR2 FNYEAQ. The CDR3 runs to 14 residues. All the patients suffered relapse after autologous stem cell transplantation, and brentuximab vedotin exposure differed. The source is a human donor with classical Hodgkin lymphoma. The rearrangement joins TRBV7-6 to TRBJ1-6, with D possibly TRBD1 on 5 matching bases. Sequencing was performed on peripheral blood mononuclear cells (PBMCs), taken at baseline. The CDR3 protein is CASSSVGDHSPLHF. For the CDR3, the DNA is TGTGCCAGCAGCTCGGTAGGGGATCATTCACCCCTCCACTTT.